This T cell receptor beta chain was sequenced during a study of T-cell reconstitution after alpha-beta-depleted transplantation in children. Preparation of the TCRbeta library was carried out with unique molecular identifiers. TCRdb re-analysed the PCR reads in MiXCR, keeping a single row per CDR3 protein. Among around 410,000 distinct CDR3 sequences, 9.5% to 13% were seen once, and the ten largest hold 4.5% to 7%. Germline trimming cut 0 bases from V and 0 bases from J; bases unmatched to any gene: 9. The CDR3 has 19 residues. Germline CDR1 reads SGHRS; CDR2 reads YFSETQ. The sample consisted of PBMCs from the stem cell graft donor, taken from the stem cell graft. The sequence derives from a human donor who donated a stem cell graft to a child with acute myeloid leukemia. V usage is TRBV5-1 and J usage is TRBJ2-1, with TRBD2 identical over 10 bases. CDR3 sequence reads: CASSLVTLAGRSSYNEQFF. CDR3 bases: TGCGCCAGCAGCTTGGTTACACTAGCGGGGAGGAGCTCCTACAATGAGCAGTTCTTC.